The subject of this entry is one T cell receptor (beta chain). The sample is drawn from a study of shared T cell receptors in the human thymus. The assay was immunoSEQ multiplex PCR, and TCRdb's table has in-frame clones only and misses some. The table records a few hundred thousand clones, 85% to 95% of them present only once. Germline V gene sequence: CDR1 MRHNA, CDR2 SNTAGT. This CDR3 comprises 16 residues. J was trimmed by 5 bases and V by 6 bases; bases with no gene match: 12. The rearrangement joins TRBV6-4 to TRBJ2-7; 11 bases are a match to TRBD1. The sequenced sample consisted of thymocytes. The TCR comes from a human donor. In DNA, the CDR3 is TGTGCCAGCAGCGCCCTCCCGGACAGGGGGCGAGACGAGCAGTACTTC. Its translation is CASSALPDRGRDEQYF.